Below, one T cell receptor beta chain is given with its context. This sample is drawn from a study of OX40 agonist ivuxolimab in advanced cancers. Clones were sequenced by immunoSEQ multiplex PCR, and TCRdb holds only the in-frame ones, with some missing. The sample lists approximately 92,000 clones, more than 80% occurring once. V was trimmed by 2 bases and J by 1 base, leaving 12 bases between them. There are 15 residues in the CDR3. The germline gives CDR1 SGDLS, CDR2 YYNGEE. This rearrangement joins TRBV9 to TRBJ1-2, with a weak D call TRBD1 (5 bases). The specimen comprised CD4+ or CD8+ T cells sorted from blood, sampled in a trial of the OX40 agonist ivuxolimab. This sequence originates from an adult with an advanced solid tumor such as melanoma, head and neck, liver or kidney cancer. DNA for the CDR3: TGTGCCAGCAGCGTGGGGGACCGCATTAACTATGGCTACACCTTC. Its protein product is CASSVGDRINYGYTF.